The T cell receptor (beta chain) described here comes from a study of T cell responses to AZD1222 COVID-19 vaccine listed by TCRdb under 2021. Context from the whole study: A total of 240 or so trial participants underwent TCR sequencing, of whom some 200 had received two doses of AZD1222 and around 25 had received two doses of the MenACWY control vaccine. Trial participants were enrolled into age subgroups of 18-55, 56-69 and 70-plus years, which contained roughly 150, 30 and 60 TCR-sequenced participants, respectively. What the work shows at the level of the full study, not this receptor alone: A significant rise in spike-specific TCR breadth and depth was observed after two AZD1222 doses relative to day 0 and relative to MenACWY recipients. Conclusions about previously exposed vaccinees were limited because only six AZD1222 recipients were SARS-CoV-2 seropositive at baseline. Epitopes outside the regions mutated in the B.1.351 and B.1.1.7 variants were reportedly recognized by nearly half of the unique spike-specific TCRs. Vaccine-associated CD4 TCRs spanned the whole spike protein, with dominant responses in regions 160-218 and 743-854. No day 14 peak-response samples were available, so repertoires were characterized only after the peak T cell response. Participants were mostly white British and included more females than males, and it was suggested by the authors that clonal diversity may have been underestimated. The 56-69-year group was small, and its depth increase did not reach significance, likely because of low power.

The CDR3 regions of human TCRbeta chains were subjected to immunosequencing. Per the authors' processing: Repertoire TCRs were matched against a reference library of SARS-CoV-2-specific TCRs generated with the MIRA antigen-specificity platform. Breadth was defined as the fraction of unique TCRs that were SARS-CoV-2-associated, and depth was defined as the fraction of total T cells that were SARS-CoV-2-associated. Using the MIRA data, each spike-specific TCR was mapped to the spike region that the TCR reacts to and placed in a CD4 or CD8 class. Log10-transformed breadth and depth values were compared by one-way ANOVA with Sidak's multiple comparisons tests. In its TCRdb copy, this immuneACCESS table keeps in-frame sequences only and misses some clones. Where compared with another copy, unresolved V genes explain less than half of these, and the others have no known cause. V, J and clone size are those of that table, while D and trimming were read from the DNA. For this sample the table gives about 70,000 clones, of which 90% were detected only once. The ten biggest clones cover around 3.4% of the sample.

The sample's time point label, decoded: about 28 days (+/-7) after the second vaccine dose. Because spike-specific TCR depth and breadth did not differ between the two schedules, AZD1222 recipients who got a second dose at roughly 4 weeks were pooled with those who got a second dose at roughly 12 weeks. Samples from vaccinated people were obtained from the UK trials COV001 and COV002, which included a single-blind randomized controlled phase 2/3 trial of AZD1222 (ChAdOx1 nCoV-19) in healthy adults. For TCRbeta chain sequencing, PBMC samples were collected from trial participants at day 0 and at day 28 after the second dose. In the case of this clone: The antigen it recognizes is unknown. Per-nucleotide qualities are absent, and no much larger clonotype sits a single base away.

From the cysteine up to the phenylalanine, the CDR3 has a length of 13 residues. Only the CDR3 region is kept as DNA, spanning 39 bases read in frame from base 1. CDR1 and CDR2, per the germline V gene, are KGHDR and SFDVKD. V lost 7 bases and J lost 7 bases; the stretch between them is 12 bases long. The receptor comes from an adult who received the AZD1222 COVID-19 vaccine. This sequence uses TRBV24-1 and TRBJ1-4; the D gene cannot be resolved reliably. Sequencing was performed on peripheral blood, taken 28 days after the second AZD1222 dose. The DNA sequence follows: TGTGCCACCAGGGGTCCGGCAAGTGAAAAACTGTTTTTT. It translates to CATRGPASEKLFF.